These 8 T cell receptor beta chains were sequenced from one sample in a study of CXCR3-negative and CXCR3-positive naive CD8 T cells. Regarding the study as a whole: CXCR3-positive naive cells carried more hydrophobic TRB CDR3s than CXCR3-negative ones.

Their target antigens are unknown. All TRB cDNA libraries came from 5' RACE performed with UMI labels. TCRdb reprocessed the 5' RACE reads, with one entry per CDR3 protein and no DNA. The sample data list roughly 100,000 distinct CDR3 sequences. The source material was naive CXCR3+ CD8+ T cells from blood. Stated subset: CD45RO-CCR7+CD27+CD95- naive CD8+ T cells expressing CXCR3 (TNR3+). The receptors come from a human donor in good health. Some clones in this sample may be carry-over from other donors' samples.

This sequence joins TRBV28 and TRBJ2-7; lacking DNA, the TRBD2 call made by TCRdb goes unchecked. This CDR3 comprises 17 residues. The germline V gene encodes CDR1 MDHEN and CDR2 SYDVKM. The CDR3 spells CASSPGLAGASSYEQYF.

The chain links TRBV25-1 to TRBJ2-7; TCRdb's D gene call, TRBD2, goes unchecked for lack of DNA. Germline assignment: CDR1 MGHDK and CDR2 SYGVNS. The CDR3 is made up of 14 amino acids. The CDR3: CASSGLAEGYEQYF.

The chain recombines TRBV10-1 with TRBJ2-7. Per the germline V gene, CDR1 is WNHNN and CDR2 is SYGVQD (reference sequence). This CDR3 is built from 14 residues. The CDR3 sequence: CASSELRDSDEQYF.

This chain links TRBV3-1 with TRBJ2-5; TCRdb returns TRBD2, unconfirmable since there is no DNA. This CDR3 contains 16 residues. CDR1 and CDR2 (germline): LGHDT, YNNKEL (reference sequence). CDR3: CASSQGIAGGAETQYF.

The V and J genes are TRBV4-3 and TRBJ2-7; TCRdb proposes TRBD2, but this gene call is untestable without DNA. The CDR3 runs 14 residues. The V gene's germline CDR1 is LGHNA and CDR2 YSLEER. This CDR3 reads CASSQDRDQYEQYF.

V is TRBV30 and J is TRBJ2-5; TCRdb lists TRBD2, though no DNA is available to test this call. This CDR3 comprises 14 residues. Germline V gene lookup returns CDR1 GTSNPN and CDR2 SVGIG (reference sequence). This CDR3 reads CAWIPWLDTETQYF.

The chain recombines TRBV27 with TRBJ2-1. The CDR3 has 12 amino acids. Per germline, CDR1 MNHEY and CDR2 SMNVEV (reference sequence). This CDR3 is CASTSFDNEQFF.

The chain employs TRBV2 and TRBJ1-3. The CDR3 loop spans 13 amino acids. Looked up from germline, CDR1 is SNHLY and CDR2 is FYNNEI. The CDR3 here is CASSEIAGNTIYF.